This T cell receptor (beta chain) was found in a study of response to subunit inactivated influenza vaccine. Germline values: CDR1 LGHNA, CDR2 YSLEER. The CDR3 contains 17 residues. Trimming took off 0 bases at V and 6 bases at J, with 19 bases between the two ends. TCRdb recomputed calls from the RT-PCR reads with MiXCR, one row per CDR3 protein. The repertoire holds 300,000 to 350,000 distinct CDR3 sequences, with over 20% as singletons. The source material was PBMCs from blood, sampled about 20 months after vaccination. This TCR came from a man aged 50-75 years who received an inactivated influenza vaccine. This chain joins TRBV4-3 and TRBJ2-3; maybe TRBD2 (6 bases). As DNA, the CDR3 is TGCGCCAGCAGCCAAGAGAGTACTAGCCCGGGAGTGGATACGCAGTATTTT. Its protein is CASSQESTSPGVDTQYF.